This T cell receptor beta chain comes out of a study of T cells in localized non-small cell lung cancer (dated by TCRdb to the early 2020s). For the study in its entirety: T cell repertoires of more than 200 early-stage NSCLC patients were analyzed, with tumors being compared against uninvolved tumor-adjacent lungs. All 240 or so NSCLC patients in the cohort were treatment-naive and had localized lung tumors that were resected. A mean age of around 66 years was recorded for the NSCLC patients, of whom under 150 were male and around 100 were female.

Measured from the cysteine to the phenylalanine, the CDR3 is 12 residues long. Only the CDR3 portion is preserved as DNA: 36 bases, with reading frame beginning at the first base. At the junction V is shortened by 5 bases and J by 7 bases, with 11 bases in between. CDR1 and CDR2 were assigned from the germline V gene (reference sequence) as MNHNY and SVGAGI. Study-wide conclusions, independent of this receptor: Longer overall survival was associated with higher T cell density in blood, whereas shorter survival was associated with higher clonality in adjacent lung. Because the study design was exploratory, TCR variables were selected using unadjusted p-values without false-discovery rate correction. Uninvolved tumor-adjacent lung showed the highest T cell clonality, higher than tumor, which suggests more focused antigenic responses in the adjacent lung. Because multi-region sequencing of the tumors was not done, intratumor heterogeneity could not be ruled out. A median of roughly 60 of the top 100 tumor clones turned up in the paired uninvolved adjacent lung, and about 28 of those clones also ranked among the top 100 of that same adjacent lung.

Comment on this clone: Its antigen is not yet known. Base qualities were left out, and no much larger clone turns up one base away.

The immunoSEQ Assay was used to sequence TCR beta CDR3 regions from DNA. On the authors' methods: T cell density was computed as TCR beta template counts normalized to usable DNA estimated by amplifying housekeeping genes. Richness was estimated using the preseqR package, with extrapolation to 400,000 templates for PBMC samples and to 120,000 templates for tissue samples. Clonality was taken to be one minus Pielou's evenness. To identify tissue-enriched TCRs, differential abundance testing was run on productive amino-acid clonotypes with a minimum total count of 5 and an alpha of 0.1. Repertoire overlap between compartments was quantified with the Jaccard Index and Morisita Overlap Index. TCR beta CDR3s were clustered by GLIPH together with public tetramer-defined viral CDR3s, and at least three viral sequences plus V-gene enrichment were required for viral motifs. TCRdb mirrors the immuneACCESS table, restricted to in-frame sequences. Some clones are absent from its copies; in checked studies, under half trace to an unresolved V gene, and the reason for the others is unknown. From that table come the V and J calls and clone size; the DNA was used to work out D and trimming. Present in this sample are some 31,000 clones, more than 75% of which were seen just once. The leading ten clones occupy around 34% of the sample.

At diagnosis, tumor, uninvolved tumor-adjacent lung and peripheral blood were collected and then preserved as a mix of FFPE and fresh-frozen material. For TCR repertoire profiling, blood samples were analyzed as peripheral blood mononuclear cells. The TCR sequence derives from a male donor at least 60 years old with stage II squamous cell lung carcinoma. The V and J genes are TRBV6-6 and TRBJ1-2; the D gene is unclear. This specimen consisted of peripheral blood, obtained before any cancer treatment. Read as DNA, the sequence is TGTGCCAGCAGTCTAGGCTGGGGTGGCTACACCTTC. This is translated as CASSLGWGGYTF.